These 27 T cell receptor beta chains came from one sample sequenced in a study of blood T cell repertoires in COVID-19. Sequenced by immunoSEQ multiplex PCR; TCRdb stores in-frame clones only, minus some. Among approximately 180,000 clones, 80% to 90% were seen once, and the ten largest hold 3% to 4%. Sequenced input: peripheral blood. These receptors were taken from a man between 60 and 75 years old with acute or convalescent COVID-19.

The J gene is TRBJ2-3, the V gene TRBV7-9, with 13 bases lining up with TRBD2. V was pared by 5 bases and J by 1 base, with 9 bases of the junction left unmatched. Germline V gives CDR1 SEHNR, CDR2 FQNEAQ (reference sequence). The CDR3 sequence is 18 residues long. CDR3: CASSELAGGPLGTDTQYF. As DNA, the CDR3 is TGTGCCAGCAGCGAACTAGCGGGAGGGCCACTTGGCACAGATACGCAGTATTTT.

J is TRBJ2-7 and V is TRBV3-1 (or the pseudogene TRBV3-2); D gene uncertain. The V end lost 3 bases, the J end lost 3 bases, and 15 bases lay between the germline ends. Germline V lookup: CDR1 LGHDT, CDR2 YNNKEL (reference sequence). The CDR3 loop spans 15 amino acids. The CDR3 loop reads CASSHVNEPGYEQYF. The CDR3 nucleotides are TGTGCCAGCAGCCACGTTAATGAACCGGGCTACGAGCAGTACTTC.

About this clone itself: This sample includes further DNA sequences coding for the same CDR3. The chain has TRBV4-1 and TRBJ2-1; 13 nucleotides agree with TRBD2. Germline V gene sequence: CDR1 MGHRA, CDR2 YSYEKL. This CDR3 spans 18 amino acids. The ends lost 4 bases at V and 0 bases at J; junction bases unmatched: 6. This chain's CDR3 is CASSPQTSGGSSYNEQFF. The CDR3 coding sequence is TGCGCCAGCAGCCCTCAGACTAGCGGGGGGAGCTCCTACAATGAGCAGTTCTTC.

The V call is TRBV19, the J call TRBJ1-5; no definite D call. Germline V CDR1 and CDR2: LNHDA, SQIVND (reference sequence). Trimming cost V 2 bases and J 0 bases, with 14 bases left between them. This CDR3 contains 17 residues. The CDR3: CASSILVAGGSNQPQHF. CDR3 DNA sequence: TGTGCCAGTAGTATATTGGTGGCAGGTGGTAGCAATCAGCCCCAGCATTTT.

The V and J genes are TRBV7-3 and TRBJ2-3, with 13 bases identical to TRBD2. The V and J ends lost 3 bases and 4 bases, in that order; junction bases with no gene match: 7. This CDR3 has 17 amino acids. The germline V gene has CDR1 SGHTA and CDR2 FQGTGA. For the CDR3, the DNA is TGTGCCAGCAGCTTGACCACTAGCGGGAGGGGGGCAGATACGCAGTATTTT. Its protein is CASSLTTSGRGADTQYF.

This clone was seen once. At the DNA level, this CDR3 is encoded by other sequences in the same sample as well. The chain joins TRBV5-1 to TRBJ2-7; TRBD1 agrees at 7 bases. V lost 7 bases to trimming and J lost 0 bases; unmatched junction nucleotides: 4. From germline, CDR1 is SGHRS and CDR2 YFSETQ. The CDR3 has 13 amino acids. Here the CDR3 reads CASSTGSSYEQYF. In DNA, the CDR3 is TGCGCCAGCTCGACAGGGAGCTCCTACGAGCAGTACTTC.

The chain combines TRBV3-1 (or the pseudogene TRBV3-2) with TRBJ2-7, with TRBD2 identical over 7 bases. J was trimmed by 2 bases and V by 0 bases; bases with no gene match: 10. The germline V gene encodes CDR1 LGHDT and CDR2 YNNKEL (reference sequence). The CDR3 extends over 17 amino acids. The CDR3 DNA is TGTGCCAGCAGCCAAGATGGCGCTAGCGGTGGAACCTACGAGCAGTACTTC. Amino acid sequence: CASSQDGASGGTYEQYF.

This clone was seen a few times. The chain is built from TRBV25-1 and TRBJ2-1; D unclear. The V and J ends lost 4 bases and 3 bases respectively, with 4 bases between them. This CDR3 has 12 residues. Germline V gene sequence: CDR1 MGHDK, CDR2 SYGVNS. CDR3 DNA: TGTGCCAGCAGTGGACACTACAATGAGCAGTTCTTC. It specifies CASSGHYNEQFF.

CDR3 sequence: CASGGDTGELFF. DNA for the CDR3: TGTGCCAGCGGGGGGGACACCGGGGAGCTGTTTTTT. V is TRBV6-5 and J is TRBJ2-2, with TRBD2 identical over 7 bases. The CDR3 is 12 amino acids. Losses at the gene ends were 8 bases for V and 3 bases for J; bases not matched to a gene: 0. Germline V gives CDR1 MNHEY, CDR2 SVGAGI.

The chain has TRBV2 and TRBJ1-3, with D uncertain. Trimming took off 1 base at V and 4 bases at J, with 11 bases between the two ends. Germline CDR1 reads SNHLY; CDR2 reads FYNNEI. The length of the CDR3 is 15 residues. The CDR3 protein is CASSEERLGGNTIYF. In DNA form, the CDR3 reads TGTGCCAGCAGTGAAGAGCGGTTGGGAGGAAACACCATATATTTT.

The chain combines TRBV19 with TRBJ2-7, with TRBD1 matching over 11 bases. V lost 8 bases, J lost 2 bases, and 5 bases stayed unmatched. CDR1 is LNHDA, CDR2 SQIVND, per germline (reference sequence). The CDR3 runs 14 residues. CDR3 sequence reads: CASGGTGGPYEQYF. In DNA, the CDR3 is TGTGCCAGTGGCGGGACAGGGGGACCCTACGAGCAGTACTTC.

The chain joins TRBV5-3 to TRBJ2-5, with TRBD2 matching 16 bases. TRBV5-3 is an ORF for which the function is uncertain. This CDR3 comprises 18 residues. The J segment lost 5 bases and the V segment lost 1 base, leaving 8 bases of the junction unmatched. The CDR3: CARSLPGLAGGPGETQYF. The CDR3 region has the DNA TGTGCCAGAAGCTTGCCGGGACTAGCGGGAGGGCCGGGGGAGACCCAGTACTTC.

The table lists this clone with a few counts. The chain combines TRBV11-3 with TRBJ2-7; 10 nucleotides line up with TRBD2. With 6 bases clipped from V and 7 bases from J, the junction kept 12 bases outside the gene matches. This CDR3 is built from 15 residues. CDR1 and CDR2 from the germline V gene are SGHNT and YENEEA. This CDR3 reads CASSQDPGLASEQYF. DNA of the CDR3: TGTGCCAGCAGTCAGGACCCGGGACTAGCGAGTGAGCAGTACTTC.

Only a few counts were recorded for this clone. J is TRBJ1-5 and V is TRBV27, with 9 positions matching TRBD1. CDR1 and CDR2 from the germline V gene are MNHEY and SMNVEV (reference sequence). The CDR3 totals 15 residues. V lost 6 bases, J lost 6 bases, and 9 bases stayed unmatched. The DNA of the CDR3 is TGTGCCAGCAGAGGGTCCGGGACAGGGACTCAGCCCCAGCATTTT. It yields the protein CASRGSGTGTQPQHF.

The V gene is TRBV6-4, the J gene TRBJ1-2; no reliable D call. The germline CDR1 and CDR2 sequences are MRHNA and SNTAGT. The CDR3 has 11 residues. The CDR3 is CVLLRSYGYTF. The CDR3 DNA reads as TGTGTCCTCCTAAGGAGCTATGGCTACACCTTC.

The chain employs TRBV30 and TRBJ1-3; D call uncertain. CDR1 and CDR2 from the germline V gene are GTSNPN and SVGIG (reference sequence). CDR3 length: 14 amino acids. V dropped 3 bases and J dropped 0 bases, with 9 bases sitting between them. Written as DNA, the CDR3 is TGTGCCTGGAGGGGCCCGAGCTCTGGAAACACCATATATTTT. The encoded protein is CAWRGPSSGNTIYF.

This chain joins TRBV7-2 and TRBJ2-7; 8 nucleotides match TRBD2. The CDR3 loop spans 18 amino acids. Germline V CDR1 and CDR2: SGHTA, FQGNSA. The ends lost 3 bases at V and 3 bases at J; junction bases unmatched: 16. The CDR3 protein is CASSFLERESFIRYEQYF. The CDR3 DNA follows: TGTGCCAGCAGCTTCCTTGAGCGGGAGAGCTTTATTCGCTACGAGCAGTACTTC.

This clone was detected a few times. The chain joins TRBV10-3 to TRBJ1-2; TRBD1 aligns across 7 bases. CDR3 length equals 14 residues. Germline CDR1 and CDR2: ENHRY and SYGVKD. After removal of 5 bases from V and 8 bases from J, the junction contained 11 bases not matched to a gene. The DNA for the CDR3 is TGTGCCATCAGTCTTGACAGGGTAGGAGGCGGCTACACCTTC. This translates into CAISLDRVGGGYTF.

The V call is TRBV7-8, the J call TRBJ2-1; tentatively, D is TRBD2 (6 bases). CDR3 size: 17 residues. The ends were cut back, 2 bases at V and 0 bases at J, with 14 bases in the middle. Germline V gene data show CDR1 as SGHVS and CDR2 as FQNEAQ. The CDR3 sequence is CASSLRGLTSSYNEQFF. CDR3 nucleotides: TGTGCCAGCAGCTTACGGGGGTTGACTAGCTCCTACAATGAGCAGTTCTTC.

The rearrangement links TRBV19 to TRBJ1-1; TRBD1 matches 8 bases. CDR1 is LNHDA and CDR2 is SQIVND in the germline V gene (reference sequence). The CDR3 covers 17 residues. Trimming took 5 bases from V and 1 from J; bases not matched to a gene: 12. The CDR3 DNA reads TGTGCCAGTAGTCCTATGGGACAGGCATCTACGAACACTGAAGCTTTCTTT. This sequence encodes CASSPMGQASTNTEAFF.

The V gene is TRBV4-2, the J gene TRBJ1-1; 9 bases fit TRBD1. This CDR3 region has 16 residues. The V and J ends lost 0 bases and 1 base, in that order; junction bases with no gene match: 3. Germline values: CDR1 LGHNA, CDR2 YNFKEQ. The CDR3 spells CASSQDTGGKNTEAFF. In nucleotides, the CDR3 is TGTGCCAGCAGCCAAGATACAGGGGGCAAGAACACTGAAGCTTTCTTT.

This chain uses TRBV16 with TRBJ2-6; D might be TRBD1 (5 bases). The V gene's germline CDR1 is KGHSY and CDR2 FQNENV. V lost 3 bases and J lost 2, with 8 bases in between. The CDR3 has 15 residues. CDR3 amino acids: CASSQGRTGANVLTF. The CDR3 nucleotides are TGTGCCAGCAGCCAGGGGCGGACTGGGGCCAACGTCCTGACTTTC.

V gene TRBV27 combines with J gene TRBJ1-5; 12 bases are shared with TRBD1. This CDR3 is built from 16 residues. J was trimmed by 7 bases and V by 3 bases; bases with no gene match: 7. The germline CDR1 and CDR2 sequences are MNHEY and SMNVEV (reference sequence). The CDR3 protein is CASSFSGTGGGQPQHF. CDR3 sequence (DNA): TGTGCCAGCAGTTTCTCCGGGACAGGGGGCGGGCAGCCCCAGCATTTT.

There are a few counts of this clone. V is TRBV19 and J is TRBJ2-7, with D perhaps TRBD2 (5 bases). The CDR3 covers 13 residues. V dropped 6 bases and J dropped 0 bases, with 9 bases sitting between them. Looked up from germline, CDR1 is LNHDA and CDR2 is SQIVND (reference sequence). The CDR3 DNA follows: TGTGCCAGTAGAAACCGGGGCTCCTACGAGCAGTACTTC. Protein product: CASRNRGSYEQYF.

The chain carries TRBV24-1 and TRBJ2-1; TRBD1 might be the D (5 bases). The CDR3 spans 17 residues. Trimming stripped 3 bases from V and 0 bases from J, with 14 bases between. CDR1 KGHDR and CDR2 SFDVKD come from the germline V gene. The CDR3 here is CATSDPTGQGSYNEQFF. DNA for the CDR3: TGTGCCACCAGTGATCCAACCGGGCAGGGCTCCTACAATGAGCAGTTCTTC.

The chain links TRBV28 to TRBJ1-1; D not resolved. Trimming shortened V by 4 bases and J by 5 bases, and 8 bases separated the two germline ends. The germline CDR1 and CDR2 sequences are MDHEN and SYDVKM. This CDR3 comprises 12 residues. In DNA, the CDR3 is TGTGCCAGCAGTTATGGGAGGACTGAAGCTTTCTTT. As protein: CASSYGRTEAFF.

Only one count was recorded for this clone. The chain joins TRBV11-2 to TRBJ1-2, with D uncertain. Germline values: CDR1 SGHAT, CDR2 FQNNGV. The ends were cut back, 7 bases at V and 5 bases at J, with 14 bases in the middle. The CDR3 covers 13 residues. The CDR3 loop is CASTSGVGYGYTF. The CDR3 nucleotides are TGTGCCAGCACCTCCGGGGTAGGATATGGCTACACCTTC.